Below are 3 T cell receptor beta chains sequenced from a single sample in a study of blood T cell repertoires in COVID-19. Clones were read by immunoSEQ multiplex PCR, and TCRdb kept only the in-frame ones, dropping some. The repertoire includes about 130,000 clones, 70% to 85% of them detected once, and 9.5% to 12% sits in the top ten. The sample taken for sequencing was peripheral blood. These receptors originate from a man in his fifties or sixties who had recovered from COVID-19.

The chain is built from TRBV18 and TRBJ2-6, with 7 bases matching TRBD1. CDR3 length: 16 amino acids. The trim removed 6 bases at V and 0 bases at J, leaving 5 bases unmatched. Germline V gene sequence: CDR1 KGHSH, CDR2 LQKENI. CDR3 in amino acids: CASSLGQSSGANVLTF. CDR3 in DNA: TGTGCCAGCTCCCTGGGACAGAGCTCTGGGGCCAACGTCCTGACTTTC.

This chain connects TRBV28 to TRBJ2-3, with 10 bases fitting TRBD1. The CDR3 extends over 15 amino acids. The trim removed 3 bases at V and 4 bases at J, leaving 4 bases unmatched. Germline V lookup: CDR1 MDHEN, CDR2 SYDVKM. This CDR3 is CASSFPGQGSDTQYF. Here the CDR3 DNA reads TGTGCCAGCAGTTTCCCGGGACAGGGGTCAGATACGCAGTATTTT.

The CDR3 DNA reads TGTGCCATCAGTGAGTCGGCGGATTTGAACACTGAAGCTTTCTTT. This codes for CAISESADLNTEAFF. V gene TRBV10-3 combines with J gene TRBJ1-1, with no clear D. The CDR3 has 15 residues. In germline, CDR1 is ENHRY, CDR2 SYGVKD. V was clipped by 0 bases and J by 0 bases, with 8 bases between them.